This T cell receptor beta chain was sequenced during a study of cytomegalovirus exposure and HLA in healthy donors. Study observations and caveats: Several of the most significant clusters were apparently associated with common viral pathogens in a later analysis.

The length of the CDR3 is 14 residues. In germline, CDR1 is KGHSH, CDR2 LQKENI. V gave up 3 bases and J gave up 4 bases, with 10 bases separating them. The PCR contained 60 Vbeta and 13 Jbeta primers. TCRdb keeps only in-frame clones here, not all; method: immunoSEQ multiplex PCR. The profile shows approximately 200,000 clones, about four fifths of them singletons. As to this clone: What it binds is not known.

The V call is TRBV18, the J call TRBJ1-3, with D possibly TRBD1 on 6 matching bases. This TCR was recovered from a woman aged 25 to 39 in good health and CMV-seropositive. Material for sequencing was PBMCs. The CDR3 loop is CASSPRTEGNTIYF. The CDR3 nucleotides read TGTGCCAGCTCACCCAGGACAGAGGGAAACACCATATATTTT.